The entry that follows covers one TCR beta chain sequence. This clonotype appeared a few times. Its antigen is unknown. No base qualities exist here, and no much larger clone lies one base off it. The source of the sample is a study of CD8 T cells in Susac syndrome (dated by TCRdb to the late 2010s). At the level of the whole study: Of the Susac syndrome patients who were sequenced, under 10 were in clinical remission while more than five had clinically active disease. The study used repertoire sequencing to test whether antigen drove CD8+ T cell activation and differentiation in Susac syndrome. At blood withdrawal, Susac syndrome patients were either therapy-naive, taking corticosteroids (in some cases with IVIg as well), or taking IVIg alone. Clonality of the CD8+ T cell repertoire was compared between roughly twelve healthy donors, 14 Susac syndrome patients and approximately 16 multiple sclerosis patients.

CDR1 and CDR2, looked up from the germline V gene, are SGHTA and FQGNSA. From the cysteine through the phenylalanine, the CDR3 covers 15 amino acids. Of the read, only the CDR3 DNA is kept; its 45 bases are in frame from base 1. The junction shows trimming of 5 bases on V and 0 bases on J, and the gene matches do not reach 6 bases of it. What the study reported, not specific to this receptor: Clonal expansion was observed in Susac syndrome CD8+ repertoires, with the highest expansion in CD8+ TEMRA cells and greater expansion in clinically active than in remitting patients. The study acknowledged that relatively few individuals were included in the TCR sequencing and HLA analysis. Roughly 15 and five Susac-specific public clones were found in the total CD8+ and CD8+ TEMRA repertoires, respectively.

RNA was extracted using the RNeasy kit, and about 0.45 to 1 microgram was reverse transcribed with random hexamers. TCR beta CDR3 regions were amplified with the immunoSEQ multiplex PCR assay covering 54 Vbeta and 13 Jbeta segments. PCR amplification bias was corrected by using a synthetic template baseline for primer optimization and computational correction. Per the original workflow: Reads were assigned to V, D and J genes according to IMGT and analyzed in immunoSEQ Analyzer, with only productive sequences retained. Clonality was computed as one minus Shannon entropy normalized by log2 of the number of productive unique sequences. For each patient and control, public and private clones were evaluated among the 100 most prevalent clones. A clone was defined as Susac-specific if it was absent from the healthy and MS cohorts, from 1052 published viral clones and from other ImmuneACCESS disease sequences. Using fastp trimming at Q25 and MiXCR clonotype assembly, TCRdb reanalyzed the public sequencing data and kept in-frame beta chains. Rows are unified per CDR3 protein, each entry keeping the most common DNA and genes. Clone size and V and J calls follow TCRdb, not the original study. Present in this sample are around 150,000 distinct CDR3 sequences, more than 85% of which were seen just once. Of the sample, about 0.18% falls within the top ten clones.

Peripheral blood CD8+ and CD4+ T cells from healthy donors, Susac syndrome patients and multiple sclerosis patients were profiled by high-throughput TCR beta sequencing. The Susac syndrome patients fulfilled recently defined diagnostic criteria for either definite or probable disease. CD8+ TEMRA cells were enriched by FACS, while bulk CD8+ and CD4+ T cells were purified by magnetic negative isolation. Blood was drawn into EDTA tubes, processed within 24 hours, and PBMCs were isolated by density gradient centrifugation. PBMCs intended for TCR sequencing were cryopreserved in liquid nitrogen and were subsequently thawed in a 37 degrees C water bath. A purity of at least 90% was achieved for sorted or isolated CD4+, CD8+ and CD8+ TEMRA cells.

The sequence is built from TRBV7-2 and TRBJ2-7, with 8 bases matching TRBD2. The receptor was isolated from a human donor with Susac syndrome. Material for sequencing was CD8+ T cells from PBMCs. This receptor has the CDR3 CASSPRTSGSYEQYF. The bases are TGTGCCAGCAGCCCCCGCACTAGCGGCTCCTACGAGCAGTACTTC.